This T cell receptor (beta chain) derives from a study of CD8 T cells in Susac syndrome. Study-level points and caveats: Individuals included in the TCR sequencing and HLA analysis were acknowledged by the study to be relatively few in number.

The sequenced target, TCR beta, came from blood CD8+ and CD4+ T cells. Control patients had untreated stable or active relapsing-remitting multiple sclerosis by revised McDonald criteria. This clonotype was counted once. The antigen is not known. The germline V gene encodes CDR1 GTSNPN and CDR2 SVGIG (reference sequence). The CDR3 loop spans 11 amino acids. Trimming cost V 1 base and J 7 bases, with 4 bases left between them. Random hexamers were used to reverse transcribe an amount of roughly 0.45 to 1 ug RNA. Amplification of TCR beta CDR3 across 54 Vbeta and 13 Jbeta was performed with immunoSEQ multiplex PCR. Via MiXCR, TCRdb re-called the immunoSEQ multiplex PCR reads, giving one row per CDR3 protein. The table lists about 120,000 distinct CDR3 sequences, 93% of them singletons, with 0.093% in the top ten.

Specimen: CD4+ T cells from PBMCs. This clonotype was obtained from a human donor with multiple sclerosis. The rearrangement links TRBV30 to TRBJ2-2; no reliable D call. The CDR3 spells CAWSEGGELFF. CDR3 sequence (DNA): TGTGCCTGGAGTGAGGGCGGGGAGCTGTTTTTT. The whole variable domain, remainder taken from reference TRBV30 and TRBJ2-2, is SQTIHQWPATLVQPVGSPLSLECTVEGTSNPNLYWYRQAAGRGLQLLFYSVGIGQISSEVPQNLSASRPQDRQFILSSKKLLLSDSGFYLCAWSEGGELFFGEGSRLTVL.